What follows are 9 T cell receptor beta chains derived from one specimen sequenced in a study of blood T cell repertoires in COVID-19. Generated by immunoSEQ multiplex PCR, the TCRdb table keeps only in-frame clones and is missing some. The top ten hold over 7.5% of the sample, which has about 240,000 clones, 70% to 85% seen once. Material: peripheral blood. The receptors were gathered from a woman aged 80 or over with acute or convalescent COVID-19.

The CDR3 region is CAWSVLGGNTDTQYF. CDR3 nucleotides: TGTGCCTGGAGTGTACTCGGGGGGAACACAGATACGCAGTATTTT. This chain uses TRBV30 with TRBJ2-3, with TRBD2 matching over 7 bases. Germline V CDR1 and CDR2: GTSNPN, SVGIG (reference sequence). V lost 0 bases, J lost 2 bases, and 5 bases stayed unmatched. The CDR3 covers 15 residues.

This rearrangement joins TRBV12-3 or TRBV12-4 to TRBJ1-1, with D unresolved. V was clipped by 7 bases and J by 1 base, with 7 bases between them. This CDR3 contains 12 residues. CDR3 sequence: CASNSGNTEAFF. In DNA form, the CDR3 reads TGTGCCAGCAACTCGGGGAACACTGAAGCTTTCTTT.

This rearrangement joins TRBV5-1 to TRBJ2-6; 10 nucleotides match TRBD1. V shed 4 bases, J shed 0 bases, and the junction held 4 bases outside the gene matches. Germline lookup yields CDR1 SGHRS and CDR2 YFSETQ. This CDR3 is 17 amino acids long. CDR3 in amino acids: CASSPRDRGSGANVLTF. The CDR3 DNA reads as TGCGCCAGCAGCCCCCGGGACAGGGGCTCTGGGGCCAACGTCCTGACTTTC.

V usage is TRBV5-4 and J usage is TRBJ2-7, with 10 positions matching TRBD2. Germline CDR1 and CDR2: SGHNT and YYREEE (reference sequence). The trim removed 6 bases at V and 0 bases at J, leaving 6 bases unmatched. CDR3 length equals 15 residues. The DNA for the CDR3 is TGTGCCAGCACCCGTTGGACTAGCGGCTCCTACGAGCAGTACTTC. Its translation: CASTRWTSGSYEQYF.

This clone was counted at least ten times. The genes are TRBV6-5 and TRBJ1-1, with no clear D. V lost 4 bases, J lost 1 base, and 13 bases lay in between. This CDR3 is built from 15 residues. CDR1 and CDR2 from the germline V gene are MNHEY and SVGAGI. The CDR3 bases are TGTGCCAGCAGTTCCTCGGTGGCCACGAACACTGAAGCTTTCTTT. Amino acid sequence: CASSSSVATNTEAFF.

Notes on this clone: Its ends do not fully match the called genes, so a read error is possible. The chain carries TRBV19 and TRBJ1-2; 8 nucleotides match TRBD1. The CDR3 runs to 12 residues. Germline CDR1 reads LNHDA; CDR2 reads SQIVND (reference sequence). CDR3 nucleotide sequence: TGTGCCACCTCCCGGGACAGGATTTCTTCTGCCTTC. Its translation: CATSRDRISSAF.

Written as DNA, the CDR3 is TGTGCCAGCAGCCCGCTACTGCCAGAGACCCAGTACTTC. This sequence encodes CASSPLLPETQYF. The V and J genes are TRBV7-2 and TRBJ2-5; D is unclear. The V gene's germline CDR1 is SGHTA and CDR2 FQGNSA. The CDR3 has 13 residues. Trimming cost V 5 bases and J 4 bases, with 11 bases left between them.

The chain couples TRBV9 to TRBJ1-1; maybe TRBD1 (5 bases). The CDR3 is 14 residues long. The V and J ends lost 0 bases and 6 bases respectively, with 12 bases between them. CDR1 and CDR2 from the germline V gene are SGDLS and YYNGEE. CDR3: CASSVAGEKSEAFF. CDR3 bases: TGTGCCAGCAGCGTAGCGGGGGAGAAATCTGAAGCTTTCTTT.

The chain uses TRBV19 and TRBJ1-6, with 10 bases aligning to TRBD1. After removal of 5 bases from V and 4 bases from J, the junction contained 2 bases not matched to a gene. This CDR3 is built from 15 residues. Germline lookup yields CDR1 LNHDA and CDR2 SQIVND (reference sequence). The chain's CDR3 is CASSSGQGYNSPLHF. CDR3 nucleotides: TGTGCCAGTAGTTCGGGACAGGGGTATAATTCACCCCTCCACTTT.